The source of this T cell receptor (beta chain) is a study of PD-1 blockade in classical Hodgkin lymphoma. Specified time point: cycle 4 day 1 (C4D1), after 5 to 7 weeks of nivolumab. Each patient relapsed following autologous stem cell transplantation, and prior brentuximab vedotin exposure differed. Complete response, partial response or progressive disease constituted the best response categories observed. Broader study findings: Complete responders' diversity at baseline resembled that of newly diagnosed patients. Relapsed/refractory patients reportedly had lower baseline diversity than newly diagnosed patients. By C4D1, diversity of CD4+ TCRs had risen significantly, whereas that of CD8+ TCRs had not.

With V trimmed by 7 bases and J by 7 bases, 7 bases remained unmatched. The V gene's germline CDR1 is SQVTM and CDR2 ANQGSEA. This CDR3 has 13 residues. A note on this clone: What it binds is unknown.

Produced via immunoSEQ multiplex PCR; TCRdb's table is partial and in-frame only. The data show under 40,000 clones, over 65% seen once. The material was peripheral blood mononuclear cells (PBMCs), obtained before the fourth cycle of nivolumab. The V gene is TRBV29-1, the J gene TRBJ1-2, with 12 bases aligning to TRBD1. The sequence derives from a human donor with classical Hodgkin lymphoma. The CDR3 DNA follows: TGCAGCGCAGGGGACAGGGGGCAGGGTGGCTACACCTTC. It yields the protein CSAGDRGQGGYTF.